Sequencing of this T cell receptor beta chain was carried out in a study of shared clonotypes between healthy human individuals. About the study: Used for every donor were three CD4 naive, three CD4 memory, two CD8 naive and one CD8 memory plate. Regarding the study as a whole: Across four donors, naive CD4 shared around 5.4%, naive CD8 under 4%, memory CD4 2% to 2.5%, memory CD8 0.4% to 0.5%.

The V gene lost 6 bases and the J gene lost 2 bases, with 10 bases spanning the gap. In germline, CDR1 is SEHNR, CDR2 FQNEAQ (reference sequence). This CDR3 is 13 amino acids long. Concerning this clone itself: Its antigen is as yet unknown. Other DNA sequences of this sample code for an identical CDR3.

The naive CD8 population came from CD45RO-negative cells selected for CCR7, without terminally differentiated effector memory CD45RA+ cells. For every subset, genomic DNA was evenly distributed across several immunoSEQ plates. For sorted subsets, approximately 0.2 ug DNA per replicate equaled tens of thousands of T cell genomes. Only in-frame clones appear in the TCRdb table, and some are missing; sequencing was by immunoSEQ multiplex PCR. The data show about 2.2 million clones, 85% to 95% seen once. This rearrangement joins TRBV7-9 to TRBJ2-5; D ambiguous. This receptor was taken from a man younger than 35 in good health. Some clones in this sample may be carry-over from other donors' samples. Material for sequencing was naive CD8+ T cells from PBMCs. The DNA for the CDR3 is TGTGCCAGCAGACCGGACGGACAAGAGACCCAGTACTTC. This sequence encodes CASRPDGQETQYF.